This TCR beta chain was identified during a study of PD-1 blockade in classical Hodgkin lymphoma. V lost 3 bases and J lost 4, with 7 bases in between. The CDR3 runs 13 residues. CDR1 is ENHRY and CDR2 is SYGVKD in the germline V gene. Sequenced by immunoSEQ multiplex PCR; TCRdb stores in-frame clones only, minus some. The table lists roughly 100,000 clones, approximately 89% of them singletons, with around 17% in the top ten. Time point indicated: cycle 4 day 1 (C4D1), after six to seven weeks of nivolumab. With no exception, relapse followed autologous stem cell transplantation in all patients, and brentuximab vedotin exposure varied.

This sequence originates from a human donor with classical Hodgkin lymphoma. The chain couples TRBV10-3 to TRBJ2-1, with unresolved D. This specimen was peripheral blood mononuclear cells (PBMCs), taken before the fourth cycle of nivolumab. CDR3 sequence (DNA): TGTGCCATCAGTGACGTGCTATACAATGAGCAGTTCTTC. This codes for CAISDVLYNEQFF.